The entry below gives a single TCR beta chain sequence along with its context. Its antigen is unidentified. With constant-segment primers, 5'RACE yielded cDNA libraries of TCR alpha and TCR beta that carried sample barcodes and UMIs. Using its own MiXCR run on the 5' RACE reads, TCRdb lists one record per CDR3 protein. The sample gives some 50,000 distinct CDR3 sequences, 12% of which show up once; approximately 23% is in the top ten. V lost 1 base and J lost 8, with 12 bases in between. The CDR3 is made up of 13 amino acids. The germline CDR1 and CDR2 sequences are SEHNR and FQNEAQ (reference sequence). This sample was taken from a study of T-cell memory formation after mild COVID-19. The study, taken as a whole, reports: Clones shrinking from day 15 to 85 showed even CD4/CD8 mixes; later expanders tilted CD4+. Nothing confirmed that second-wave clones peaking on day 37 were specific for SARS-CoV-2. Mostly located in CM and EM were contracting CD4+ clones, with contracting CD8+ clones located in EMRA.

The specimen was PBMCs or a T cell subset sorted from them (not recorded which). The receptor's source is a man aged 18 to 30 who had mild COVID-19 (a few samples of this study predate the infection). Cell type and time point are not known. The rearrangement uses TRBV7-9 and TRBJ2-7; perhaps TRBD1 as D (6 bases). The CDR3 DNA is TGTGCCAGCAGCTTAGATGGGGGCGTGAAGCAGTACGTC. Protein product: CASSLDGGVKQYV.